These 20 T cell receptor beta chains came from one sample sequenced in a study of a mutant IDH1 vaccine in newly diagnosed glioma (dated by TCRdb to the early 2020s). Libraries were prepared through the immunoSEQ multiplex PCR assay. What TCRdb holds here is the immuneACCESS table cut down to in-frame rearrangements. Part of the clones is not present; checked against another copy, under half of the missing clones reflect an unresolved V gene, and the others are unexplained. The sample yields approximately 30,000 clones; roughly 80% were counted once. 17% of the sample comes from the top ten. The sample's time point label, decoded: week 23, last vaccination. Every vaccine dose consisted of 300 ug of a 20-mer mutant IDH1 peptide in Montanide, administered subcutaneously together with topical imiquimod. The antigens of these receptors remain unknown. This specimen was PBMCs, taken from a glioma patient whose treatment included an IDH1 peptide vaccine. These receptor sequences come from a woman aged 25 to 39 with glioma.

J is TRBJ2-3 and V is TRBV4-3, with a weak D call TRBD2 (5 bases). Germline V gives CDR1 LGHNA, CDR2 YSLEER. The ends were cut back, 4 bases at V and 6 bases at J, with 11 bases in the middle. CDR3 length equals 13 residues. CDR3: CASSPHLADTQYF. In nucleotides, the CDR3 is TGCGCCAGCAGCCCACATCTAGCTGATACGCAGTATTTT.

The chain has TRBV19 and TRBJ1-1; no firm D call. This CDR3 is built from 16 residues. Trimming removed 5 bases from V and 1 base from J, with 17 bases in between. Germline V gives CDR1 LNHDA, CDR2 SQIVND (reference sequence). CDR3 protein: CASSPREKYWNTEAFF. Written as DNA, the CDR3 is TGTGCCAGTAGTCCCCGGGAAAAATACTGGAACACTGAAGCTTTCTTT.

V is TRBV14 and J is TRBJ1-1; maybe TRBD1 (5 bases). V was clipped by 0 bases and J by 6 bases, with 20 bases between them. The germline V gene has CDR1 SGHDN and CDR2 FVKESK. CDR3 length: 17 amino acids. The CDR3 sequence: CASSQDQGLTGTAEAFF. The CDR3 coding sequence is TGTGCCAGCAGCCAAGATCAGGGTCTCACGGGAACAGCTGAAGCTTTCTTT.

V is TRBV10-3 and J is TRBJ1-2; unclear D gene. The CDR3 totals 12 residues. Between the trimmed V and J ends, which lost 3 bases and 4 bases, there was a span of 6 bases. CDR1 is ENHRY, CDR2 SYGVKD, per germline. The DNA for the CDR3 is TGTGCCATCAGTGATGAGGGCTATGGCTACACCTTC. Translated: CAISDEGYGYTF.

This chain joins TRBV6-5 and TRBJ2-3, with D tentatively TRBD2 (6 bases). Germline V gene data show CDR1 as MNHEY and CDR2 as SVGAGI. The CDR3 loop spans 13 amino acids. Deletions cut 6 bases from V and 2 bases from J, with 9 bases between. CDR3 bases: TGTGCCAGCAGGCTAGCGTTCACAGATACGCAGTATTTT. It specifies CASRLAFTDTQYF.

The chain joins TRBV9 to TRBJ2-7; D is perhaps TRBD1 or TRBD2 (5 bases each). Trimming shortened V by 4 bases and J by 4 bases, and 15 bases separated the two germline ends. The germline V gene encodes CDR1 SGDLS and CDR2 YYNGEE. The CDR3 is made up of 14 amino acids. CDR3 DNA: TGTGCCAGCAGCCCCCGGGACGGTACTTACGAGCAGTACTTC. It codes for CASSPRDGTYEQYF.

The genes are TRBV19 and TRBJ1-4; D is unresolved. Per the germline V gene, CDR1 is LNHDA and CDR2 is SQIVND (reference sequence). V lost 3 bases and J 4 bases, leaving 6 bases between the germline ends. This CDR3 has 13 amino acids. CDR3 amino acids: CASSIGINEKLFF. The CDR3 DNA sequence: TGTGCCAGTAGTATTGGTATTAATGAAAAACTGTTTTTT.

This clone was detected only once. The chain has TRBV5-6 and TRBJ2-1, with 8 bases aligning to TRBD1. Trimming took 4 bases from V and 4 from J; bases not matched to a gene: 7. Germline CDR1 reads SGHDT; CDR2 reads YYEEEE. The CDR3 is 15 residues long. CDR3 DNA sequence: TGTGCCAGCAGCGCAGGACAGGGCCCTTACAATGAGCAGTTCTTC. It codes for CASSAGQGPYNEQFF.

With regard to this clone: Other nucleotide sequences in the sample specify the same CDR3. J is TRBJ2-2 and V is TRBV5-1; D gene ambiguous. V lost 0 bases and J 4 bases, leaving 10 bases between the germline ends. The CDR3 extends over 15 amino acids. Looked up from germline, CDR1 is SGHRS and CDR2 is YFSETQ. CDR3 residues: CASSLGGPSTGELFF. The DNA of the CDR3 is TGCGCCAGCAGCTTGGGAGGCCCATCCACCGGGGAGCTGTTTTTT. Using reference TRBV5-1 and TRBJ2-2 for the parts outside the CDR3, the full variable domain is KAGVTQTPRYLIKTRGQQVTLSCSPISGHRSVSWYQQTPGQGLQFLFEYFSETQRNKGNFPGRFSGRQFSNSRSEMNVSTLELGDSALYLCASSLGGPSTGELFFGEGSRLTVL.

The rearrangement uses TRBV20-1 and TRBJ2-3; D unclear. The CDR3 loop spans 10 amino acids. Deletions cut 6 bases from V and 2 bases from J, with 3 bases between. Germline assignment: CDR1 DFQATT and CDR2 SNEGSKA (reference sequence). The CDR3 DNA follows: TGCAGTGCCCTCACAGATACGCAGTATTTT. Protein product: CSALTDTQYF.

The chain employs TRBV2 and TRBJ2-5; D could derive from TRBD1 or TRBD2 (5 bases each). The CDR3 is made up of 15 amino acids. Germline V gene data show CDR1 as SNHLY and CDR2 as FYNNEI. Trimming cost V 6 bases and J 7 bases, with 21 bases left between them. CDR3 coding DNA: TGTGCCAGCAGGGGACCGGGACGTGGGTTCGGGACCCAGTACTTC. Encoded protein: CASRGPGRGFGTQYF. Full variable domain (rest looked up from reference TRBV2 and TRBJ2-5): EPEVTQTPSHQVTQMGQEVILRCVPISNHLYFYWYRQILGQKVEFLVSFYNNEISEKSEIFDDQFSVERPDGSNFTLKIRSTKLEDSAMYFCASRGPGRGFGTQYFGPGTRLLVL.

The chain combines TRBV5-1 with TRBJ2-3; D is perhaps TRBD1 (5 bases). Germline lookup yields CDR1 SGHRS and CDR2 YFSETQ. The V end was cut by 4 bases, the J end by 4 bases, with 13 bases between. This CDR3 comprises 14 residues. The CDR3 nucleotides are TGCGCCAGCAGCGTAGACAGCCGGGCAGATACGCAGTATTTT. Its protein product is CASSVDSRADTQYF.

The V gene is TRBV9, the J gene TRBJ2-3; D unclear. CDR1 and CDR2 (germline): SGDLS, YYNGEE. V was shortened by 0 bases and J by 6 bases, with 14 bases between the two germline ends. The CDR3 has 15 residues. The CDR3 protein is CASSVDLATRDTQYF. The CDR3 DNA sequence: TGTGCCAGCAGCGTAGACTTAGCTACACGGGATACGCAGTATTTT. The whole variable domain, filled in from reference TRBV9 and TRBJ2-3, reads DSGVTQTPKHLITATGQRVTLRCSPRSGDLSVYWYQQSLDQGLQFLIQYYNGEERAKGNILERFSAQQFPDLHSELNLSSLELGDSALYFCASSVDLATRDTQYFGPGTRLTVL.

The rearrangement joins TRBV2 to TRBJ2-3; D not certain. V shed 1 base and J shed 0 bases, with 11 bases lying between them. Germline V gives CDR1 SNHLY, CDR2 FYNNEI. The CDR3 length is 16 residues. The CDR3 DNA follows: TGTGCCAGCAGTGAAGGAAGGCTACCTAGCACAGATACGCAGTATTTT. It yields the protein CASSEGRLPSTDTQYF.

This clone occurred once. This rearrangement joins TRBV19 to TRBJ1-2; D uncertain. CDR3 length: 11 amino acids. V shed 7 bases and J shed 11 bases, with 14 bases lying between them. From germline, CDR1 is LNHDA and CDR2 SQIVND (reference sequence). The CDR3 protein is CASNWADWYTF. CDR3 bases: TGTGCCAGTAACTGGGCAGATTGGTACACCTTC. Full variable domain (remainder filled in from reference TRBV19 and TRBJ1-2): DGGITQSPKYLFRKEGQNVTLSCEQNLNHDAMYWYRQDPGQGLRLIYYSQIVNDFQKGDIAEGYSVSREKKESFPLTVTSAQKNPTAFYLCASNWADWYTFGSGTRLTVV.

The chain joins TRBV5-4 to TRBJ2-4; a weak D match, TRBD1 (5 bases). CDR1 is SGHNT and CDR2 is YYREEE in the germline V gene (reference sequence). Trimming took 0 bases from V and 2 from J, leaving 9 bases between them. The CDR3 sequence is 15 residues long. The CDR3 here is CASSLGQPSKNIQYF. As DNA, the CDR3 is TGTGCCAGCAGCTTGGGACAGCCTTCCAAAAACATTCAGTACTTC.

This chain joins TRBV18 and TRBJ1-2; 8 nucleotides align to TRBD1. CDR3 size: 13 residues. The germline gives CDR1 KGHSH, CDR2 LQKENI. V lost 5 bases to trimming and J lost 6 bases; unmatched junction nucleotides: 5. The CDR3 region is CASSSDREHGYTF. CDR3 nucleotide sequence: TGTGCCAGCTCATCGGACAGGGAACATGGCTACACCTTC. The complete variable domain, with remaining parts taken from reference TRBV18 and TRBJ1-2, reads NAGVMQNPRHLVRRRGQEARLRCSPMKGHSHVYWYRQLPEEGLKFMVYLQKENIIDESGMPKERFSAEFPKEGPSILRIQQVVRGDSAAYFCASSSDREHGYTFGSGTRLTVV.

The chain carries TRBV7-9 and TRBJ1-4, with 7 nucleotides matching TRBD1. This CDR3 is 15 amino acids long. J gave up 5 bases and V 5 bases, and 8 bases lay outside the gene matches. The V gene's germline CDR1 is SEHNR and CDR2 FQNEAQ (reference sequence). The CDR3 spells CASSLDRTGNEKLFF. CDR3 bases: TGTGCCAGCAGCCTGGACAGGACGGGGAATGAAAAACTGTTTTTT. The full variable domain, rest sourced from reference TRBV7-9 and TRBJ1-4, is DTGVSQNPRHKITKRGQNVTFRCDPISEHNRLYWYRQTLGQGPEFLTYFQNEAQLEKSRLLSDRFSAERPKGSFSTLEIQRTEQGDSAMYLCASSLDRTGNEKLFFGSGTQLSVL.

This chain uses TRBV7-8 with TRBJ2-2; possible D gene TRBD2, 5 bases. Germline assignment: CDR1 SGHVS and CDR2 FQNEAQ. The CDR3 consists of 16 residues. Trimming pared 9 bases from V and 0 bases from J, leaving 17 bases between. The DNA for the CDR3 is TGTGCCAGTAAAACCGGCAGCGGTGCGAACACCGGGGAGCTGTTTTTT. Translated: CASKTGSGANTGELFF. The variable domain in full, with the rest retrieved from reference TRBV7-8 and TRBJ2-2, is GAGVSQSPRYKVAKRGQDVALRCDPISGHVSLFWYQQALGQGPEFLTYFQNEAQLDKSGLPSDRFFAERPEGSVSTLKIQRTQQEDSAVYLCASKTGSGANTGELFFGEGSRLTVL.

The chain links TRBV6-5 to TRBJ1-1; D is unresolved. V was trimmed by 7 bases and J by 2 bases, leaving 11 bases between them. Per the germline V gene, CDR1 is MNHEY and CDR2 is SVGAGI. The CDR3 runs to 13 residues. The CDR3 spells CASNPVGNTEAFF. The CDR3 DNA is TGTGCCAGCAACCCCGTGGGTAACACTGAAGCTTTCTTT.